What follows describes a single TCR beta chain. These data are taken from a study of shared clonotypes between healthy human individuals. Across the whole study: Each donor's CD8 memory used one plate, CD8 naive two, each CD4 subset three.

Assay used: immunoSEQ multiplex PCR; TCRdb lists only in-frame clones, some missing. The profile shows about 2.1 million clones, around 93% of them singletons. Selected positively for CCR7 and CD45RO-negative, naive CD8 cells excluded terminally differentiated effector memory CD45RA+ cells. Between the trimmed V and J ends, which lost 7 bases and 6 bases, there was a span of 5 bases. This CDR3 region has 10 residues. Per germline, CDR1 SEHNR and CDR2 FQNEAQ (reference sequence). This receptor was obtained from a man in his late teens or twenties in good health. Some clones in this sample may be carry-over from other donors' samples. The chain joins TRBV7-9 to TRBJ2-3; tentatively, D is TRBD1 (5 bases). The specimen sequenced was naive CD8+ T cells from PBMCs. CDR3 protein: CASKGDTQYF. The CDR3 DNA follows: TGTGCCAGCAAGGGGGATACGCAGTATTTT.